This is a list of T cell receptor beta chains from one sample in a study of OX40 agonist ivuxolimab in advanced cancers. Profiled with immunoSEQ multiplex PCR; TCRdb holds only in-frame clones, not every one. Of tens of thousands of clones listed, 70% to 90% are singletons. The starting material was CD4+ or CD8+ T cells sorted from blood, obtained in a trial of the OX40 agonist ivuxolimab. The receptors originated from an adult with an advanced solid tumor such as melanoma, head and neck, liver or kidney cancer. CDR3s include the opening cysteine and the closing phenylalanine or tryptophan. A D gene is named only where the DNA matches it firmly. Part of the rows lack a size; the others show once, few, many or a class for expanded clones.

v_call	clone_size	j_call	d_call	cdr3_aa	cdr3_nt
TRBV6-5	.	TRBJ1-1	TRBD1	CASSRDRGLNTEAFF	TGTGCCAGCAGCCGGGACAGGGGGCTGAACACTGAAGCTTTCTTT
TRBV18	.	TRBJ1-1	.	CASSQAGETEAFF	TGTGCCAGCTCACAGGCCGGAGAGACTGAAGCTTTCTTT
TRBV15	.	TRBJ1-5	TRBD1	CATRPVGRGNQPQHF	TGTGCCACCAGACCGGTAGGCAGGGGGAATCAGCCCCAGCATTTT
TRBV27	few	TRBJ1-2	.	CASGRQADYGYTF	TGTGCCAGCGGAAGACAGGCGGACTATGGCTACACCTTC
TRBV29-1	medium-sized	TRBJ1-1	.	CSVEKGGQGGTEAFF	TGCAGCGTTGAAAAGGGGGGGCAGGGAGGCACTGAAGCTTTCTTT
TRBV10-2	once	TRBJ2-7	.	CASASTYEQYF	TGCGCCAGCGCCTCGACCTACGAGCAGTACTTC
TRBV18	.	TRBJ1-1	.	CASSIRGTEAFF	TGTGCCAGCTCAATTCGTGGCACTGAAGCTTTCTTT
TRBV14	few	TRBJ1-1	.	CASSRAGTNVVGAFF	TGTGCCAGCAGCAGAGCCGGGACAAACGTTGTTGGAGCTTTCTTT
TRBV15	.	TRBJ2-7	TRBD2	CATSRGGLALKGDEQYF	TGTGCCACCAGCAGAGGAGGACTAGCTCTCAAGGGGGACGAGCAGTACTTC
TRBV18	.	TRBJ2-6	.	CASSPQTSGANVLTF	TGTGCCAGCTCACCACAGACCTCTGGGGCCAACGTCCTGACTTTC
TRBV2	.	TRBJ2-7	.	CASSPQAAEQYF	TGTGCCAGCAGCCCCCAGGCGGCTGAGCAGTACTTC
TRBV15	.	TRBJ2-1	TRBD2	CATSRSTSGFYNEQFF	TGTGCCACCAGCAGATCAACTAGCGGCTTCTACAATGAGCAGTTCTTC
TRBV14	.	TRBJ2-2	TRBD1	CASSRTGGRTGELFF	TGTGCCAGCAGCCGAACAGGGGGTCGGACCGGGGAGCTGTTTTTT
TRBV18	.	TRBJ2-3	TRBD2	CASSHGLAVTDTQYF	TGTGCCAGCTCACACGGACTAGCGGTCACAGATACGCAGTATTTT
TRBV11-2	.	TRBJ2-7	.	CASNSPGIISYEQYF	TGTGCCAGCAACTCACCCGGGATTATCTCCTACGAGCAGTACTTC
TRBV11-2	.	TRBJ2-2	TRBD1	CASSYSSDRVSGELFF	TGTGCCAGCAGTTACAGTTCGGACAGGGTCAGCGGGGAGCTGTTTTTT
TRBV5-1	.	TRBJ2-5	.	CASCLWGVLSPRPETQYF	TGCGCCAGCTGTTTGTGGGGTGTGTTAAGTCCCCGGCCAGAGACCCAGTACTTC
TRBV15	.	TRBJ2-1	TRBD2	CATNEWGGQFF	TGTGCCACCAACGAATGGGGGGGGCAGTTCTTC
TRBV6-1	.	TRBJ2-7	.	CASSDSYEQYF	TGTGCCAGCAGTGACAGTTACGAGCAGTACTTC
TRBV2	.	TRBJ2-3	.	CASSQGSDTQYF	TGTGCCAGCAGTCAGGGGTCGGATACGCAGTATTTT
TRBV19	.	TRBJ1-3	TRBD1	CASSTVTGGSGNTIYF	TGTGCCAGTAGTACCGTAACAGGGGGCTCGGGAAACACCATATATTTT
TRBV7-9	.	TRBJ1-5	.	CASSSPYSNQPQHF	TGTGCCAGCAGCTCTCCCTATAGCAATCAGCCCCAGCATTTT
TRBV18	.	TRBJ1-3	.	CASSPPGTLSSGNTIYF	TGTGCCAGCTCACCCCCTGGGACACTCAGTTCTGGAAACACCATATATTTT
TRBV6-1	.	TRBJ1-5	.	CASSPTVGQPQHF	TGTGCCAGCAGCCCTACAGTGGGTCAGCCCCAGCATTTT
TRBV7-2	.	TRBJ2-3	TRBD2	CASRERGGLQADTQYF	TGTGCCAGCAGGGAGCGGGGGGGCCTTCAAGCAGATACGCAGTATTTT
TRBV6-1	.	TRBJ1-2	.	CASSEDRRYGYTF	TGTGCCAGCAGTGAAGACAGGAGATATGGCTACACCTTC
TRBV18	.	TRBJ2-5	.	CASSPNKRPPTGTQETQYF	TGTGCCAGCTCACCAAACAAGAGACCCCCGACAGGAACACAAGAGACCCAGTACTTC
TRBV7-3	.	TRBJ2-2	TRBD2	CASSLNPPGLAANTGELFF	TGTGCCAGCAGCTTAAACCCACCGGGACTAGCGGCGAACACCGGGGAGCTGTTTTTT
TRBV6-1	.	TRBJ1-5	TRBD1	CASSVGGQGGQNSNQPQHF	TGTGCCAGCAGTGTAGGTGGACAGGGAGGCCAAAATAGCAATCAGCCCCAGCATTTT
TRBV4-2	.	TRBJ1-4	TRBD1	CASSQAQGAVNEKLFF	TGTGCCAGCAGCCAAGCCCAGGGGGCGGTTAATGAAAAACTGTTTTTT
TRBV19	.	TRBJ1-4	.	CASSPSPTNEKLFF	TGTGCCAGTAGTCCCTCCCCAACTAATGAAAAACTGTTTTTT
TRBV6-1	.	TRBJ2-5	.	CASSEGVWTQYF	TGTGCCAGCAGTGAAGGTGTGTGGACCCAGTACTTC
TRBV18	.	TRBJ2-5	.	CASSPRTGKAETQYF	TGTGCCAGCTCACCACGCACAGGGAAAGCGGAGACCCAGTACTTC
TRBV6-1	.	TRBJ1-5	.	CASSEAGPGPRPAQHF	TGTGCCAGCAGTGAAGCGGGGCCGGGCCCCCGTCCGGCCCAGCATTTT
TRBV2	.	TRBJ1-5	.	CASSEFSVGNQPQHF	TGTGCCAGCAGTGAATTCAGCGTTGGCAATCAGCCCCAGCATTTT
TRBV18	once	TRBJ1-2	.	CASSPVPGNLNGYTF	TGTGCCAGCTCACCAGTTCCAGGGAATTTAAATGGCTACACCTTC
TRBV5-1	.	TRBJ2-7	.	CASSLGDGVFEQYF	TGCGCCAGCAGCTTGGGGGACGGGGTTTTTGAGCAGTACTTC
TRBV4-1	.	TRBJ2-6	.	CASSQGLKKKSSGANVLTF	TGCGCCAGCAGCCAAGGTTTAAAGAAAAAGAGCTCTGGGGCCAACGTCCTGACTTTC
TRBV2	.	TRBJ2-1	TRBD2	CASSGLAGAGEQFF	TGTGCCAGCAGTGGACTAGCGGGGGCCGGTGAGCAGTTCTTC
TRBV6-5	.	TRBJ2-7	TRBD1	CASRRFGQGEHEQYF	TGTGCCAGCAGGCGTTTCGGACAGGGGGAACACGAGCAGTACTTC
TRBV7-2	.	TRBJ2-7	TRBD1	CASSRQGASSYEQYF	TGTGCCAGCAGCCGGCAGGGGGCGAGCTCGTACGAGCAGTACTTC